The rows below give T cell receptor beta chains drawn from one sample of a study of metastatic and nonmetastatic thyroid tumors. TCRdb re-analyzed the PCR reads using MiXCR. The profile shows some 64,000 clones, just over 4% of them singletons. Sequencing was carried out using blood. The receptors were sampled from a female donor with papillary thyroid cancer or a benign thyroid nodule (not recorded which). Some clones in this sample may be carry-over from other donors' samples. The CDR3 runs from the conserved cysteine through the conserved F or W. Each record gives: J gene, CDR3 length, V gene, clone size, D gene, CDR3 DNA, CDR3 protein. A D gene is named only where the DNA matches it firmly. Size values are once, few and many counts, or a class for expanded clones, and some rows have none.

TRBJ2-7 | 15 | TRBV6-1 | many | TRBD2 | TGTGCCAGCAGCCCAGTGTCTAGCGGGAGCTACGAGCAGTACTTC | CASSPVSSGSYEQYF
TRBJ2-2 | 17 | TRBV7-9 | few | NA | TGTGCCAGCAGCTTGCGGCGTTTTGGAGAGAGCACCGGGGAGCTGTTTTTT | CASSLRRFGESTGELFF
TRBJ1-2 | 13 | TRBV6-2/TRBV6-3 | many | NA | TGTGCCAGCAGTTACGTGTCAGAGTATGGCTACACCTTC | CASSYVSEYGYTF
TRBJ2-7 | 14 | TRBV25-1 | NA | NA | TGTGCCAGCAGTTTTCCTGGGGACGGGAGAGAGCAGTACTTC | CASSFPGDGREQYF
TRBJ2-2 | 17 | TRBV15 | NA | TRBD2 | TGCGCCACCAGCAGAGTGTTACTAGCGGGAAACACCGGGGAGCTCTTTTTT | CATSRVLLAGNTGELFF
TRBJ2-7 | 14 | TRBV4-1 | many | NA | TGCGCCAGCAGCTTTGGCGGCAAGGGTTACGAGCAGTACTTC | CASSFGGKGYEQYF
TRBJ2-3 | 16 | TRBV5-1 | many | NA | TGCGCCAGCAGCTTGCCGGCTAGCGTGGACACAGATACGCAGTATTTT | CASSLPASVDTDTQYF
TRBJ2-5 | 14 | TRBV2 | many | NA | TGTGCCAGCAGTGAGGCGCTAGCTCAAGAGACCCAGTACTTC | CASSEALAQETQYF
TRBJ2-2 | 16 | TRBV7-7 | many | TRBD2 | TGTGCTAGCACCCCTCTAGCGGGAGGGTCGACCGGGGAGCTGTTTTTT | CASTPLAGGSTGELFF
TRBJ2-5 | 13 | TRBV30 | NA | TRBD1 | TGTGCCTGGAGTTCGGGGACAGAAGAGACCCAGTACTTC | CAWSSGTEETQYF
TRBJ2-2 | 17 | TRBV28 | NA | NA | TGTGCCAGTATAGGGTCGGGGGCCCCTGGTGACACCGGGGAGCTGTTTTTT | CASIGSGAPGDTGELFF